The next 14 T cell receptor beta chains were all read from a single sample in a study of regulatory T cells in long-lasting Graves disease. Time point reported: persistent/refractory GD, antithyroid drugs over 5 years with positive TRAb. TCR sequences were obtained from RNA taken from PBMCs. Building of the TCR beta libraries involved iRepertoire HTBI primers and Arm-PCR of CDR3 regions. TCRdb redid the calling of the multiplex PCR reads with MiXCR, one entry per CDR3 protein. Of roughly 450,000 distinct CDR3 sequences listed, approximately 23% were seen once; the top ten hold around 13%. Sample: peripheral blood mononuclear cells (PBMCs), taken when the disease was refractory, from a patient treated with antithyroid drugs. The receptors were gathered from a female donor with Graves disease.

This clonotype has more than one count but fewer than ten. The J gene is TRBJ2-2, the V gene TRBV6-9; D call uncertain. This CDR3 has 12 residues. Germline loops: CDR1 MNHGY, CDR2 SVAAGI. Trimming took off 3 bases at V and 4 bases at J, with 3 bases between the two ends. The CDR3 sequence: CASSYFTGELFF. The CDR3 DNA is TGTGCCAGCAGTTACTTCACCGGGGAGCTGTTTTTT.

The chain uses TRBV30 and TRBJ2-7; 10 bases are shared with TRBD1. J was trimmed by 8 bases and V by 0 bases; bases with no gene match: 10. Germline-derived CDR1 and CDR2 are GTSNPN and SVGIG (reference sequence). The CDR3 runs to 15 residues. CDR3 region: CAWSVSRQGALKQYF. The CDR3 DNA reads TGTGCCTGGAGTGTGTCGAGACAGGGGGCGCTGAAGCAGTACTTC.

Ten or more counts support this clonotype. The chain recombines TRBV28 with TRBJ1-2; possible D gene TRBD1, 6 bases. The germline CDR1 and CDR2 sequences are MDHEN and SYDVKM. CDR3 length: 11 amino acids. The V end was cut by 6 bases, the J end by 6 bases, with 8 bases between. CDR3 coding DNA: TGTGCCAGCAGGGAGGGGGATGGCTACACCTTC. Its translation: CASREGDGYTF.

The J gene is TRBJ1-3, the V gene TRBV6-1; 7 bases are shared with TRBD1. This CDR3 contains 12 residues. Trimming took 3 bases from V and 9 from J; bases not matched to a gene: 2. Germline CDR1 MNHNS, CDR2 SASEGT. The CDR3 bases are TGTGCCAGCAGTGAGGGGACAGTCACCATATATTTT. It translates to CASSEGTVTIYF.

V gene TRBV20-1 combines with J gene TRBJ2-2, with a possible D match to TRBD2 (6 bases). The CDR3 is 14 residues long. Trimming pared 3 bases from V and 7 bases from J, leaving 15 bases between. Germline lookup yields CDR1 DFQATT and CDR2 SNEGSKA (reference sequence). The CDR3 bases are TGCAGTGCTAGGTTCCGGGGGTTTGTCGGGGAGCTGTTTTTT. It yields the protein CSARFRGFVGELFF.

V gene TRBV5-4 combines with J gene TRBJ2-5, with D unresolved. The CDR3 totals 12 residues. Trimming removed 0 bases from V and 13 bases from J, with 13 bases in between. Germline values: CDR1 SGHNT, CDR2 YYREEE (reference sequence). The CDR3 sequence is CASSLGRDEGYF. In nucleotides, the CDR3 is TGTGCCAGCAGCTTGGGTAGAGACGAAGGGTACTTC.

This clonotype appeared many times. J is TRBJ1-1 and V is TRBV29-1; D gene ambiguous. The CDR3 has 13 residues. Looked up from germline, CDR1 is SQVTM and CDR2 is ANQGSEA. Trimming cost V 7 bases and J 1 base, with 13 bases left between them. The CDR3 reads CSAHQGRNTEAFF. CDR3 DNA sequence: TGCAGCGCACACCAAGGGCGGAACACTGAAGCTTTCTTT.

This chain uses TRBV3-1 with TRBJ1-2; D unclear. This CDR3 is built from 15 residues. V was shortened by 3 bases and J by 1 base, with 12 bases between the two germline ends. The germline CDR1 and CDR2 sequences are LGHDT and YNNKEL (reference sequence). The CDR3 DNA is TGTGCCAGCAGCCAGACTTCAGCTTTTAACTATGGCTACACCTTC. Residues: CASSQTSAFNYGYTF. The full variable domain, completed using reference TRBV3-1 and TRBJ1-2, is DTAVSQTPKYLVTQMGNDKSIKCEQNLGHDTMYWYKQDSKKFLKIMFSYNNKELIINETVPNRFSPKSPDKAHLNLHINSLELGDSAVYFCASSQTSAFNYGYTFGSGTRLTVV.

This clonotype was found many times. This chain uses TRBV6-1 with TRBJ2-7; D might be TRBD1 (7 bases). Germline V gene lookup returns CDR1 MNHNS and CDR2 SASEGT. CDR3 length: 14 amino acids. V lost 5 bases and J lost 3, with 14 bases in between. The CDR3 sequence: CASSRQGGNYEQYF. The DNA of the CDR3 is TGTGCCAGCAGTAGACAGGGAGGCAACTACGAGCAGTACTTC.

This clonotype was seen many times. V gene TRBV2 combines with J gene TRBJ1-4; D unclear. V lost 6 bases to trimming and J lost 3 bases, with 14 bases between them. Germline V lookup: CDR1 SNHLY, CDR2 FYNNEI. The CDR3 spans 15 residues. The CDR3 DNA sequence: TGTGCCAGCAGCCCCTTGGGAGCTCCTAATGAAAAACTGTTTTTT. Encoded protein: CASSPLGAPNEKLFF.

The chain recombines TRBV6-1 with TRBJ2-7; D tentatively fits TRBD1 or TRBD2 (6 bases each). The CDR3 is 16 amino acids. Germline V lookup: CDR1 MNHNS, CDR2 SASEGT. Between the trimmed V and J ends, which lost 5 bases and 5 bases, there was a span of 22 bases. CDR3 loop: CASSYVYRGLKDEQYF. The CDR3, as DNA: TGTGCCAGCAGTTACGTGTACCGGGGGCTTAAGGACGAGCAGTACTTC.

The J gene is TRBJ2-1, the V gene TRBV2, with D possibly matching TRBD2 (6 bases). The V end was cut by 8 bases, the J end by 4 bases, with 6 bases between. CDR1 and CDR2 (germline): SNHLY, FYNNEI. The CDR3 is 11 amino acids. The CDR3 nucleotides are TGTGCCAGCGGACTATACAATGAGCAGTTCTTC. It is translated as CASGLYNEQFF.

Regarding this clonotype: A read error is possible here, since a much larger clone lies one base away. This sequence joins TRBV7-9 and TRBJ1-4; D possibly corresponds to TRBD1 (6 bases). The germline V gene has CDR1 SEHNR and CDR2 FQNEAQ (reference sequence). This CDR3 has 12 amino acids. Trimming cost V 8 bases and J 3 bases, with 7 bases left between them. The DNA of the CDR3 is TGTGCCAGCGCAGGGGCTAATGAAAAACTGTTTTTT. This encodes CASAGANEKLFF.

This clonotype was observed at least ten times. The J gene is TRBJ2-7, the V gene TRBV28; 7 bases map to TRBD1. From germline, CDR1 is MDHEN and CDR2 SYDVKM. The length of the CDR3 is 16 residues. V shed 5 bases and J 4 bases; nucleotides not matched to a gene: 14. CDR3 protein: CASSETGTARSYEQYF. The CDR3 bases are TGTGCCAGCAGTGAAACCGGGACAGCTAGGTCTTACGAGCAGTACTTC.